These 3 T cell receptor beta chains were all obtained from the same sample, sequenced in a study of blood T cell repertoires in COVID-19. Data came from immunoSEQ multiplex PCR; TCRdb stores just in-frame clones and leaves some out. The repertoire holds approximately 220,000 clones, with more than 75% as singletons. What was sequenced was PBMCs or T cells enriched from blood (not recorded which). The origin of the receptors is a woman aged 40 to 55 with acute COVID-19.

This sequence joins TRBV5-1 and TRBJ1-2, with 10 bases identical to TRBD1. CDR1 is SGHRS and CDR2 is YFSETQ in the germline V gene. The CDR3 runs 15 residues. V was pared by 4 bases and J by 6 bases, with 9 bases of the junction left unmatched. CDR3 sequence reads: CASSATPGQGHGYTF. The CDR3 DNA reads as TGCGCCAGCAGCGCTACTCCGGGACAGGGGCATGGCTACACCTTC.

CDR3: CANPGLADNGEQYF. The CDR3 DNA reads as TGTGCCAACCCAGGACTAGCGGACAATGGCGAGCAGTACTTC. The rearrangement uses TRBV21-1 and TRBJ2-7; TRBD2, the D gene given by the table, was not confirmed from the DNA. TRBV21-1 is a recognized pseudogene. This CDR3 contains 14 residues.

V gene TRBV28 combines with J gene TRBJ1-6; D is uncertain. This CDR3 region has 16 residues. V shed 4 bases and J shed 4 bases, with 14 bases lying between them. Looked up from germline, CDR1 is MDHEN and CDR2 is SYDVKM. CDR3 bases: TGTGCCAGCAGTTCTTACCGGACGGGATATAATTCACCCCTCCACTTT. Translation: CASSSYRTGYNSPLHF.